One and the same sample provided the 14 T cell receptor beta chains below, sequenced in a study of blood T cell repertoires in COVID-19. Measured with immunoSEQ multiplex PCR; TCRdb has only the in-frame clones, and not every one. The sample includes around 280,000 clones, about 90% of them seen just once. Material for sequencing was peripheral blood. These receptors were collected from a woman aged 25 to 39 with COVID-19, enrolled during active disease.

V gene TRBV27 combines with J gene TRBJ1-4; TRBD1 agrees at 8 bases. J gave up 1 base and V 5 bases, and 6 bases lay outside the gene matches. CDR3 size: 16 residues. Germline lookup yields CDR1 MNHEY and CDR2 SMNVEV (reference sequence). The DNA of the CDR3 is TGTGCCAGCAGTCTAACAACAGGGGGAACTAATGAAAAACTGTTTTTT. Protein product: CASSLTTGGTNEKLFF.

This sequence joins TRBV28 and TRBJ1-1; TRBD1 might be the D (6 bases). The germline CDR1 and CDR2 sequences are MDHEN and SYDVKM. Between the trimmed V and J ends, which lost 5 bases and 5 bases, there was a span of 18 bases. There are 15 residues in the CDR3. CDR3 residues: CASSPRGAGATEAFF. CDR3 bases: TGTGCCAGCAGTCCGCGGGGCGCGGGGGCGACTGAAGCTTTCTTT.

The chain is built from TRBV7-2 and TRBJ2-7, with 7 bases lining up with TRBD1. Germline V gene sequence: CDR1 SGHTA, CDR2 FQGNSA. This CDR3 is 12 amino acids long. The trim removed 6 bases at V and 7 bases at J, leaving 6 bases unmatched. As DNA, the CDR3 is TGTGCCAGCAGGACAGACAGGGTTGAGCAGTACTTC. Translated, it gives CASRTDRVEQYF.

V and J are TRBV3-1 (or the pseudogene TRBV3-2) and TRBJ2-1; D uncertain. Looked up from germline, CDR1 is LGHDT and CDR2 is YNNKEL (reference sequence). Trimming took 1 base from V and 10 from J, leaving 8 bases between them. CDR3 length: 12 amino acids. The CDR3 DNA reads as TGTGCCAGCAGCCAAGTCGCTAACGAGCAGTTCTTC. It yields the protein CASSQVANEQFF.

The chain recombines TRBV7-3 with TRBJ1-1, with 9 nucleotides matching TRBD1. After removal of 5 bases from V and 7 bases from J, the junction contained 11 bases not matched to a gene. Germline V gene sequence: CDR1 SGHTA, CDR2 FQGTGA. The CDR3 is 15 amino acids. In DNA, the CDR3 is TGTGCCAGCAGCGCGTCCCGGGACAGGGTGAGTGAAGCTTTCTTT. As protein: CASSASRDRVSEAFF. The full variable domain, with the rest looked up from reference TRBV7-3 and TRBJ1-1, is GAGVSQTPSNKVTEKGKYVELRCDPISGHTALYWYRQSLGQGPEFLIYFQGTGAADDSGLPNDRFFAVRPEGSVSTLKIQRTERGDSAVYLCASSASRDRVSEAFFGQGTRLTVV.

The CDR3 sequence: CASSYGGSSPGNTIYF. For the CDR3, the DNA is TGTGCCAGCAGTTACGGAGGGAGCTCTCCTGGAAACACCATATATTTT. The rearrangement links TRBV6-6 to TRBJ1-3; D unresolved. Looked up from germline, CDR1 is MNHNY and CDR2 is SVGAGI (reference sequence). The germline V and J ends were trimmed by 2 bases and 2 bases, with 13 bases remaining between them. The CDR3 totals 16 residues.

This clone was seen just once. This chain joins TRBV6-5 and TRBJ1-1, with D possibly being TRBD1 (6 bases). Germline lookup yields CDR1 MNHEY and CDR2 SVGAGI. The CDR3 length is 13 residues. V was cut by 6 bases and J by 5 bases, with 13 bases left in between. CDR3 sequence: CASRRTAPTEAFF. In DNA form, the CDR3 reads TGTGCCAGCAGGCGGACAGCCCCAACTGAAGCTTTCTTT.

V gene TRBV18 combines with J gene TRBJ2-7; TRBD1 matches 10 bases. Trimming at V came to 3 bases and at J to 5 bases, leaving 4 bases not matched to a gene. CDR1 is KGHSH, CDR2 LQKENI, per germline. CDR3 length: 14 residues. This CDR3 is CASSPAGTGDEQYF. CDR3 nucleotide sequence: TGTGCCAGCTCACCTGCCGGGACAGGGGACGAGCAGTACTTC.

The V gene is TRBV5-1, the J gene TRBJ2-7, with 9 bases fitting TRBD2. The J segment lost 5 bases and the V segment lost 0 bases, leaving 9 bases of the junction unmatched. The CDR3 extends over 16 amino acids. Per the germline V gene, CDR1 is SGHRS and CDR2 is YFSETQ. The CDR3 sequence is CASSLVPSSGMDEQYF. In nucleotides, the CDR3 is TGCGCCAGCAGCTTGGTCCCTTCTAGCGGGATGGACGAGCAGTACTTC.

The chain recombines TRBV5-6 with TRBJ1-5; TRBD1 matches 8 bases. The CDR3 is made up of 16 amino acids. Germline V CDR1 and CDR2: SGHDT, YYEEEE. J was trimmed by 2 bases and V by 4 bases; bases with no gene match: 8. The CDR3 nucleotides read TGTGCCAGCAGCGCGCAGGGGGCCCCAGGCAATCAGCCCCAGCATTTT. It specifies CASSAQGAPGNQPQHF.

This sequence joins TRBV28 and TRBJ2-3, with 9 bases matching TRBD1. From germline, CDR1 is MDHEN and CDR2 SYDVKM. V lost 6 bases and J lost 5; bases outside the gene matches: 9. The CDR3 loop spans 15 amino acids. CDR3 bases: TGTGCCAGCAGCCCGCAAGGGACAGGGAGAGATACGCAGTATTTT. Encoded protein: CASSPQGTGRDTQYF.

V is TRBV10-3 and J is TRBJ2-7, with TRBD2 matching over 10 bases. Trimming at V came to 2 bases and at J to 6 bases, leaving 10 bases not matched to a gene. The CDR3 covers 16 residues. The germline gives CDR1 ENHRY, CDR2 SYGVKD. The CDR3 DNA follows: TGTGCCATCAGTGAGCTGAGCGGGAGGGCGGCAAGCGAGCAGTACTTC. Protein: CAISELSGRAASEQYF.

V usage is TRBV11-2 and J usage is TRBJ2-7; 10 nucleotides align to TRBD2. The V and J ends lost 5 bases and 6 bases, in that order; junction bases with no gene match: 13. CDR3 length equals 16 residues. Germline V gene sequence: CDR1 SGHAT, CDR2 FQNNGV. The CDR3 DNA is TGTGCCAGCAGCCAGACGTCGGGGCTAGCGGGAGCCGAGCAGTACTTC. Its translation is CASSQTSGLAGAEQYF. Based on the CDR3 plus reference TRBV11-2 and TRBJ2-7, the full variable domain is EAGVAQSPRYKIIEKRQSVAFWCNPISGHATLYWYQQILGQGPKLLIQFQNNGVVDDSQLPKDRFSAERLKGVDSTLKIQPAKLEDSAVYLCASSQTSGLAGAEQYFGPGTRLTVT.

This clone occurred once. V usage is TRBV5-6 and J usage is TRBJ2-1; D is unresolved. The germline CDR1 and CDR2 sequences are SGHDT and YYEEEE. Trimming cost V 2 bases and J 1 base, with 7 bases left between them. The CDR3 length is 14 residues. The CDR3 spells CASSLTTSYNEQFF. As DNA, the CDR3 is TGTGCCAGCAGCTTAACTACATCCTACAATGAGCAGTTCTTC.